This T cell receptor (beta chain) was found in a study of T-cell memory formation after mild COVID-19. Across the study: TCR clusters were mostly donor specific. Study conclusions and caveats: Those CD4+ clones that contracted were mainly in CM and EM (CD8+ ones in EMRA). SARS-CoV-2 specificity was not confirmed for second-wave clones peaking on day 37. CD4/CD8 balance characterized clones contracting day 15 to 85, and CD4+ skew characterized later expanders.

TCRdb re-called the 5' RACE reads through MiXCR, storing one row per CDR3 protein. Here the sample spans roughly 300,000 distinct CDR3 sequences, around 15% being singletons. As for this clonotype: Its antigen is not identified.

The V segment lost 4 bases and the J segment 7 bases; nucleotides outside the gene matches: 12. This CDR3 is 15 amino acids long. Germline CDR1 and CDR2: MNHEY and SVGAGI. Sequences were obtained from PBMCs or a T cell subset sorted from them (not recorded which). The receptor's source is a man younger than 35 who had mild COVID-19 (a few samples of this study predate the infection). Cell type and time point are not known. This chain links TRBV6-5 with TRBJ1-1, with TRBD1 matching over 7 bases. Here the CDR3 DNA reads TGTGCCAGCAGTTCCCCCCGACAGGGATCGCGTGAAGCTTTCTTT. It specifies CASSSPRQGSREAFF.